This T cell receptor (beta chain) derives from a study of metastatic and nonmetastatic thyroid tumors. Study-wide context: Repertoires from blood and tumor or nodule tissue of malignant and benign thyroid patients were compared. Study-wide points: TCR beta diversity was reportedly significantly higher in malignant thyroid tumors than benign nodules, in blood and tumor.

The germline CDR1 and CDR2 sequences are DFQATT and SNEGSKA (reference sequence). The CDR3 totals 14 residues. V lost 4 bases and J 5 bases, leaving 15 bases between the germline ends. TCRdb redid the clone calls on the PCR reads using MiXCR. The sample records some 31,000 clones, about a sixth being singletons. The sample holds a few counts of this clone. The antigen remains unidentified. Until they underwent thyroid surgery, no patient had received any treatment. The TCR was taken from a female donor with papillary thyroid cancer or a benign thyroid nodule (not recorded which). Some clones in this sample may be carry-over from other donors' samples. The source material was blood. The chain carries TRBV20-1 and TRBJ2-1; D is unclear. The CDR3 nucleotides are TGCAGTGCTATTTCTAGAATGGGTCACAATGAGCAGTTCTTC. Translated, it gives CSAISRMGHNEQFF.